This paragraph covers one T cell receptor beta chain sequence. No antigen is known for it. No base qualities exist here, and no much larger clone lies one base off it. V is pruned by 10 bases and J by 9 bases, leaving 9 bases of the junction without a gene match. The germline V gene gives CDR1 as SNHLY and CDR2 as FYNNEI. Counted from cysteine to phenylalanine, this CDR3 has 13 amino acids. The sequence is cut down to CDR3 DNA, 39 bases in frame from base 1. This sample stems from a study of T cell changes during pregnancy in multiple sclerosis (dated by TCRdb to between 2018 and 2021). Concerning the study at large: Changes in the T cell repertoire over the course of pregnancy were examined in this study in women with multiple sclerosis.

The library relied on the immunoSEQ multiplex PCR assay. TCRdb obtained this table from immuneACCESS and retained in-frame rearrangements with V and J assigned. These tables miss some clones; where compared with another copy, unresolved V genes account for less than half of the shortfall, and the remainder is unexplained. For this sample the table gives 70,000 to 80,000 clones, of which 80% to 95% were detected only once. The ten largest clones take up roughly 1% of the sample. The rearrangement joined TRBV2 to TRBJ2-1; a stretch of 10 junction bases matches TRBD2. The material was peripheral blood, obtained in the first trimester of pregnancy. The clonotype comes from a female donor with multiple sclerosis, enrolled in a pregnancy study. The nucleotides are TGTGCCACGTGGCTAGCGGGAGAGGGTGAGCAGTTCTTC. Its protein is CATWLAGEGEQFF.